This T cell receptor beta chain originates from a study of cytotoxic CD8 clonotypes in ibrutinib-treated CLL. At the level of the study: In all, more than 10 patients were relapsed/refractory, about 15 were treatment-naive and roughly 18 were IGHV unmutated. With a range of 6 to 36, the median treatment time before response samples were taken was eleven to twelve months.

On this clone: Its specificity is not known.

TCRdb's table, derived via immunoSEQ multiplex PCR, lists solely in-frame clones and lacks some. The table lists roughly 250,000 clones, roughly 74% of them singletons. Germline V CDR1 and CDR2: MDHEN, SYDVKM. Trimming removed 8 bases at V and 2 bases at J, with 9 bases between. This CDR3 region has 12 residues. Broader study findings: Higher clonality was seen at ibrutinib response and a return toward baseline at progression. T-cell clonality at baseline went above that of age-matched healthy donors and rose and fell with circulating CD8+ T-cell counts.

The clonotype was recovered from a human donor with chronic lymphocytic leukemia. The V call is TRBV28, the J call TRBJ1-2, with a tentative D call TRBD1 (6 bases). The specimen was PBMCs, collected after 24 months of ibrutinib treatment. The CDR3 coding sequence is TGTGCCAGCGTAGGGGGGAACTATGGCTACACCTTC. This codes for CASVGGNYGYTF.